Below are 30 T cell receptor beta chains sequenced from a single sample in a study of blood T cell repertoires in COVID-19. Method: immunoSEQ multiplex PCR; TCRdb's copy keeps in-frame clones and lacks some. This table has 80,000 or so clones, about 80% appearing once. Sequencing was done on a sample of peripheral blood. The receptors stem from a woman in her 70s with acute or convalescent COVID-19.

This chain uses TRBV6-5 with TRBJ1-1; D remains unclear. Per the germline V gene, CDR1 is MNHEY and CDR2 is SVGAGI. The CDR3 extends over 13 amino acids. V lost 7 bases and J lost 1, with 10 bases in between. The CDR3 loop reads CASNGRENTEAFF. CDR3 bases: TGTGCCAGCAACGGACGGGAGAACACTGAAGCTTTCTTT.

As regards this clone: Just one base apart from a much larger clone, this may be a read error. J is TRBJ2-7 and V is TRBV11-2, with 10 bases fitting TRBD1. From germline, CDR1 is SGHAT and CDR2 FQNNGV. The CDR3 covers 14 residues. V lost 1 base to trimming and J lost 3 bases; unmatched junction nucleotides: 0. CDR3 protein: CASSLGTGGYEQYF. In nucleotides, the CDR3 is TGTGCCAGCAGCTTAGGGACAGGGGGCTACGAGCAGTACTTC.

This sequence joins TRBV6-2 or TRBV6-3 and TRBJ1-5, with D perhaps TRBD1 (6 bases). V was cut by 6 bases and J by 6 bases, with 15 bases left in between. CDR1 MNHEY and CDR2 SVGEGT come from the germline V gene. The CDR3 sequence is 14 residues long. Here the CDR3 DNA reads TGTGCCAGCAGCTATAACAGGGTCCCTCAGCCCCAGCATTTT. It specifies CASSYNRVPQPQHF.

This clone was seen only a few times. V usage is TRBV7-7 and J usage is TRBJ2-5, with 7 bases lining up with TRBD2. Germline lookup yields CDR1 SSHAT and CDR2 FNYEAQ (reference sequence). The CDR3 spans 15 residues. V lost 1 base, J lost 3 bases, and 5 bases stayed unmatched. CDR3 in DNA: TGTGCCAGCAGCTTAGAAGTGGGAGGGGAAGAGACCCAGTACTTC. Protein sequence: CASSLEVGGEETQYF.

The chain is built from TRBV5-1 and TRBJ2-7; 7 nucleotides agree with TRBD2. Germline values: CDR1 SGHRS, CDR2 YFSETQ. The CDR3 runs 16 residues. V shed 3 bases, J shed 2 bases, and the junction held 11 bases outside the gene matches. Written as DNA, the CDR3 is TGCGCCAGCAGCTGGGGGGGTGTGGGTCGTCCCTACGAGCAGTACTTC. Protein sequence: CASSWGGVGRPYEQYF. The whole variable domain, remainder taken from reference TRBV5-1 and TRBJ2-7, is KAGVTQTPRYLIKTRGQQVTLSCSPISGHRSVSWYQQTPGQGLQFLFEYFSETQRNKGNFPGRFSGRQFSNSRSEMNVSTLELGDSALYLCASSWGGVGRPYEQYFGPGTRLTVT.

V is TRBV12-3 or TRBV12-4 and J is TRBJ1-2, with 7 nucleotides matching TRBD1. This CDR3 has 13 amino acids. Trimming cost V 6 bases and J 5 bases; bases outside gene matches: 6. DNA for the CDR3: TGTGCCAGCAGCGTCGCGGACAGGTATGGCTACACCTTC. As protein: CASSVADRYGYTF.

This clone was seen more than once but under ten times. The CDR3 sequence: CASSLGGSDTGELFF. CDR3 nucleotide sequence: TGTGCCAGCAGCTTGGGAGGGTCGGACACCGGGGAGCTGTTTTTT. V gene TRBV5-8 combines with J gene TRBJ2-2; D possibly corresponds to TRBD2 (5 bases). Germline CDR1 and CDR2: SGHTS and YDEGEE. This CDR3 has 15 residues. The V end lost 0 bases, the J end lost 3 bases, and 9 bases lay between the germline ends.

V and J are TRBV2 and TRBJ1-1; the match to TRBD1 covers 9 bases. Germline trimming cut 6 bases from V and 1 base from J; bases unmatched to any gene: 0. From germline, CDR1 is SNHLY and CDR2 FYNNEI. This CDR3 is 13 amino acids long. CDR3 DNA sequence: TGTGCCAGCAGGGGACAGGGGAACACTGAAGCTTTCTTT. Residues: CASRGQGNTEAFF.

This clone was found a few times. V usage is TRBV18 and J usage is TRBJ1-2; no reliable D call. The germline CDR1 and CDR2 sequences are KGHSH and LQKENI. CDR3 length: 17 residues. The germline V and J ends were trimmed by 3 bases and 0 bases, with 17 bases remaining between them. As DNA, the CDR3 is TGTGCCAGCTCACCCCTCGCGGATGAAATCGCTAACTATGGCTACACCTTC. The encoded protein is CASSPLADEIANYGYTF.

The gene calls are TRBV27 and TRBJ2-1; possibly TRBD1 for D (5 bases). V was cut by 3 bases and J by 9 bases, with 12 bases left in between. Germline V gene sequence: CDR1 MNHEY, CDR2 SMNVEV (reference sequence). CDR3 length equals 13 residues. Written as DNA, the CDR3 is TGTGCCAGCAGTTTTCTGACAGTGGCTGAGCAGTTCTTC. Its protein is CASSFLTVAEQFF.

This rearrangement joins TRBV11-3 to TRBJ1-1; D gene ambiguous. There are 13 residues in the CDR3. The ends were cut back, 5 bases at V and 1 base at J, with 8 bases in the middle. Germline CDR1 reads SGHNT; CDR2 reads YENEEA. CDR3 sequence reads: CASSVTSNTEAFF. Written as DNA, the CDR3 is TGTGCCAGCAGCGTGACTTCGAACACTGAAGCTTTCTTT.

The chain couples TRBV5-8 to TRBJ1-4; D is possibly TRBD1 (5 bases). V lost 0 bases and J 4 bases, leaving 7 bases between the germline ends. This CDR3 is built from 14 residues. CDR1 is SGHTS, CDR2 YDEGEE, per germline. This chain's CDR3 is CASSLGQNNEKLFF. The CDR3, as DNA: TGTGCCAGCAGCTTGGGACAGAATAATGAAAAACTGTTTTTT. Together with reference TRBV5-8 and TRBJ1-4, the CDR3 gives the full variable domain: EAGVTQSPTHLIKTRGQQATLRCSPISGHTSVYWYQQALGLGLQFLLWYDEGEERNRGNFPPRFSGRQFPNYSSELNVNALELEDSALYLCASSLGQNNEKLFFGSGTQLSVL.

The rearrangement joins TRBV6-6 to TRBJ2-5; 14 bases match TRBD2. CDR3 length equals 16 residues. Germline assignment: CDR1 MNHNY and CDR2 SVGAGI (reference sequence). Trimming took 4 bases from V and 2 from J; bases not matched to a gene: 3. This CDR3 is CASSLGTSGGQETQYF. The CDR3 nucleotides are TGTGCCAGCAGTTTGGGGACTAGCGGGGGACAAGAGACCCAGTACTTC.

This rearrangement joins TRBV6-5 to TRBJ1-2, with D perhaps TRBD1 (5 bases). The ends were cut back, 4 bases at V and 2 bases at J, with 5 bases in the middle. Germline CDR1 reads MNHEY; CDR2 reads SVGAGI. The CDR3 contains 12 residues. This CDR3 reads CASSWGNYGYTF. In nucleotides, the CDR3 is TGTGCCAGCAGTTGGGGCAACTATGGCTACACCTTC.

The chain links TRBV7-9 to TRBJ1-1, with D uncertain. CDR1 is SEHNR, CDR2 FQNEAQ, per germline (reference sequence). This CDR3 contains 13 residues. V lost 6 bases, J lost 6 bases, and 14 bases lay in between. CDR3 sequence: CASRLGRTPEAFF. The DNA for the CDR3 is TGTGCCAGCAGACTGGGCAGAACTCCTGAAGCTTTCTTT.

There are a few counts of this clone. This chain joins TRBV5-1 and TRBJ2-1; D possibly corresponds to TRBD1 (7 bases). This CDR3 region has 15 residues. V lost 4 bases, J lost 12 bases, and 23 bases lay in between. The germline gives CDR1 SGHRS, CDR2 YFSETQ. DNA for the CDR3: TGCGCCAGCAGCCCCACCAGGGGGGAACGTAGTCGGCAGTTCTTC. Protein product: CASSPTRGERSRQFF.

The V gene is TRBV4-1, the J gene TRBJ2-3, with 9 bases identical to TRBD2. CDR3 length: 17 residues. Germline trimming cut 0 bases from V and 3 bases from J; bases unmatched to any gene: 7. Germline V gene lookup returns CDR1 MGHRA and CDR2 YSYEKL. CDR3 bases: TGCGCCAGCAGCCAAGAGGGGCTGCGGGGGGGAACAGATACGCAGTATTTT. This gives the protein CASSQEGLRGGTDTQYF.

As for this clone: One end of the junction varies from germline; a read error may be responsible. This chain connects TRBV6-2 or TRBV6-3 to TRBJ1-2; D is possibly TRBD1 (6 bases). Germline V gene data show CDR1 as MNHEY and CDR2 as SVGEGT. This CDR3 is built from 13 residues. CDR3 amino acids: CASSPAQGRPGAF. As DNA, the CDR3 is TGTGCCAGCAGCCCAGCGCAGGGGCGCCCCGGGGCCTTC.

Only one count was recorded for this clone. The CDR3, as DNA: TGTGCCAGCAGCCTCGACAGGAACACTGAAGCTTTCTTT. Translated: CASSLDRNTEAFF. V gene TRBV6-5 combines with J gene TRBJ1-1; tentative D call: TRBD1 (5 bases). This CDR3 has 13 residues. The V end lost 6 bases, the J end lost 1 base, and 9 bases lay between the germline ends. Germline values: CDR1 MNHEY, CDR2 SVGAGI.

This clone was found a few times. CDR3 sequence: CASSYSVGQGGTDTQYF. As DNA, the CDR3 is TGTGCCAGCAGTTACTCGGTTGGACAGGGGGGAACAGATACGCAGTATTTT. J is TRBJ2-3 and V is TRBV6-2 or TRBV6-3; 10 bases fit TRBD1. CDR1 and CDR2 from the germline V gene are MNHEY and SVGEGT. The V and J ends lost 0 bases and 3 bases, in that order; junction bases with no gene match: 6. The CDR3 runs 17 residues.

The sample holds a few counts of this clone. The chain recombines TRBV7-8 with TRBJ2-3, with D tentatively TRBD2 (5 bases). Germline assignment: CDR1 SGHVS and CDR2 FQNEAQ. The CDR3 spans 15 residues. V dropped 3 bases and J dropped 2 bases, with 12 bases sitting between them. The CDR3: CASSFRGSPTDTQYF. The CDR3 DNA reads TGTGCCAGCAGCTTCCGAGGGAGCCCCACAGATACGCAGTATTTT.

This clone was detected a few times. The chain combines TRBV10-3 with TRBJ2-1, with TRBD1 matching 8 bases. The V gene end was trimmed by 2 bases and the J gene end by 6 bases; junction bases not matched to a gene: 6. The CDR3 extends over 15 amino acids. Germline loops: CDR1 ENHRY, CDR2 SYGVKD. The CDR3 region is CAISERTGLGNEQFF. The DNA for the CDR3 is TGTGCCATCAGTGAGCGGACAGGGTTGGGCAATGAGCAGTTCTTC.

The V gene is TRBV7-9, the J gene TRBJ2-1, with unresolved D. Trimming took 4 bases from V and 3 from J, leaving 7 bases between them. The CDR3 spans 13 residues. The V gene's germline CDR1 is SEHNR and CDR2 FQNEAQ (reference sequence). The CDR3 region has the DNA TGTGCCAGCAGCTCCGTAATCTACAATGAGCAGTTCTTC. Translation gives CASSSVIYNEQFF.

This clone was seen just once. This chain links TRBV7-3 with TRBJ2-3, with 12 positions matching TRBD2. This CDR3 comprises 16 residues. After removal of 5 bases from V and 0 bases from J, the junction contained 3 bases not matched to a gene. Germline V lookup: CDR1 SGHTA, CDR2 FQGTGA. The CDR3, as DNA: TGTGCCAGCAGCCGTGGACTAGCGGGGAGCACAGATACGCAGTATTTT. Translation: CASSRGLAGSTDTQYF.

This clone was recorded a few times. CDR3 sequence (DNA): TGTGCCAGCAGCCCCCAGTTAAGCTCCTACAATGAGCAGTTCTTC. Translated, it gives CASSPQLSSYNEQFF. This chain connects TRBV7-9 to TRBJ2-1; D gene unclear. The CDR3 sequence is 15 residues long. From germline, CDR1 is SEHNR and CDR2 FQNEAQ (reference sequence). V lost 5 bases to trimming and J lost 0 bases, with 11 bases between them.

The V and J genes are TRBV5-1 and TRBJ2-7; 13 nucleotides align to TRBD2. The V gene end was trimmed by 4 bases and the J gene end by 6 bases; junction bases not matched to a gene: 4. The CDR3 covers 14 residues. Germline CDR1 reads SGHRS; CDR2 reads YFSETQ. The CDR3: CASSLGLAGVEQYF. The CDR3 coding sequence is TGCGCCAGCAGCCTCGGACTAGCGGGGGTCGAGCAGTACTTC.

The J gene is TRBJ1-4, the V gene TRBV5-8; a weak D match, TRBD1 (6 bases). V lost 6 bases, J lost 5 bases, and 14 bases lay in between. The germline V gene has CDR1 SGHTS and CDR2 YDEGEE. The CDR3 length is 14 residues. The DNA for the CDR3 is TGTGCCAGCACCCCGCGGACAGCGAATGAAAAACTGTTTTTT. As protein: CASTPRTANEKLFF.

This chain uses TRBV2 with TRBJ1-1, with TRBD1 identical over 12 bases. The junction had 1 base not matched to a gene; V was cut back by 6 bases and J by 2 bases. CDR1 is SNHLY, CDR2 FYNNEI, per germline. The CDR3 is 14 amino acids. CDR3 bases: TGTGCCAGCAGGGGACAGGGGGCTAACACTGAAGCTTTCTTT. This gives the protein CASRGQGANTEAFF.

The J gene is TRBJ1-1, the V gene TRBV7-3; TRBD1 aligns across 8 bases. There are 15 residues in the CDR3. V was clipped by 3 bases and J by 3 bases; unmatched bases: 6. Germline assignment: CDR1 SGHTA and CDR2 FQGTGA. CDR3 sequence: CASSLAGGGDTEAFF. CDR3 nucleotides: TGTGCCAGCAGCTTGGCAGGGGGCGGGGACACTGAAGCTTTCTTT.

The chain uses TRBV6-5 and TRBJ2-1; the D gene is possibly TRBD2 (6 bases). Germline assignment: CDR1 MNHEY and CDR2 SVGAGI. The CDR3 consists of 15 residues. V was shortened by 0 bases and J by 4 bases, with 10 bases between the two germline ends. This CDR3 is CASSYSGGAYNEQFF. CDR3 DNA: TGTGCCAGCAGTTACTCGGGCGGGGCTTACAATGAGCAGTTCTTC.